This T cell receptor beta chain was captured in a study of response to subunit inactivated influenza vaccine. Study results and caveats: Each seasonal flu vaccination may recruit only limited new T cells, authors suggested.

About this clonotype: What it recognizes is unknown.

Using its own MiXCR run on the RT-PCR reads, TCRdb lists one record per CDR3 protein. The sample has over 650,000 distinct CDR3 sequences, around 20% seen once. Germline V gives CDR1 SGHAT, CDR2 FQNNGV. The CDR3 has 15 residues. V lost 2 bases, J lost 1 base, and 9 bases lay in between. J is TRBJ2-1 and V is TRBV11-2; D perhaps matches TRBD2 (6 bases). The TCR was taken from a man aged 50 to 60 who received an inactivated influenza vaccine. The sample here was PBMCs from blood, taken approximately 5 days after vaccination. The CDR3 nucleotides read TGTGCCAGCAGCTTATGGCGGGAATCCTACAATGAGCAGTTCTTC. It is translated as CASSLWRESYNEQFF.